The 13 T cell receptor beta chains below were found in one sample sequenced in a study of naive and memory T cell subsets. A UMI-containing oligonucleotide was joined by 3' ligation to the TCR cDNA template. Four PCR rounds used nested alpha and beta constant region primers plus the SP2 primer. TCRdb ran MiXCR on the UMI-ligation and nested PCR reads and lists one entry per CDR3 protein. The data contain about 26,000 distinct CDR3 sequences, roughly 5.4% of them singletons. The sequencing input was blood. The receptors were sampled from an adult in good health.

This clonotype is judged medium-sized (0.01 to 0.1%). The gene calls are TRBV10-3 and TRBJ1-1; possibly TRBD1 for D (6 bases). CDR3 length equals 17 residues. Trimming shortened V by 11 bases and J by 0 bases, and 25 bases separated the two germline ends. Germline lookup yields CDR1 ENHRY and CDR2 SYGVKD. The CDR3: CAARDGGPRILNTEAFF. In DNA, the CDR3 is TGTGCCGCCCGTGATGGGGGGCCGAGAATCCTGAACACTGAAGCTTTCTTT.

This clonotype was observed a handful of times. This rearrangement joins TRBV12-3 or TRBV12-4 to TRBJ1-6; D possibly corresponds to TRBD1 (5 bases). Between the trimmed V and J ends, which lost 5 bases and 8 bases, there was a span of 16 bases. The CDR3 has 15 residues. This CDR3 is CASSGRGEMDSPLHF. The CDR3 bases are TGTGCCAGCAGTGGTAGGGGCGAGATGGATTCACCCCTCCACTTT.

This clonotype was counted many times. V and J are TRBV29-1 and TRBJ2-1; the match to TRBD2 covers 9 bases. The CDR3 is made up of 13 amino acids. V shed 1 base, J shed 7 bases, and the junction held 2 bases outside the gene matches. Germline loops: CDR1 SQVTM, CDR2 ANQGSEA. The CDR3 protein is CSVEGTSENEQFF. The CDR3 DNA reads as TGCAGCGTTGAAGGGACTAGCGAGAATGAGCAGTTCTTC.

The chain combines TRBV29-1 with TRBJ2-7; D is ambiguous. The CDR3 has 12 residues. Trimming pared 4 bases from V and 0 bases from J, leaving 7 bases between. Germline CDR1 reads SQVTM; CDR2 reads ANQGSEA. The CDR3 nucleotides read TGCAGCGTTGTGGCCGGCTCCTACGAGCAGTACTTC. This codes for CSVVAGSYEQYF.

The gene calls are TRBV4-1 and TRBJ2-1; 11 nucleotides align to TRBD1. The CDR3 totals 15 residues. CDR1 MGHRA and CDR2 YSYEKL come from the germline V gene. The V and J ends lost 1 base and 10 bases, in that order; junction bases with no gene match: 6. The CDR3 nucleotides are TGCGCCAGCAGCCAAGTCCCGGGACAGGGGGACGAGCAGTTCTTC. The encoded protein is CASSQVPGQGDEQFF.

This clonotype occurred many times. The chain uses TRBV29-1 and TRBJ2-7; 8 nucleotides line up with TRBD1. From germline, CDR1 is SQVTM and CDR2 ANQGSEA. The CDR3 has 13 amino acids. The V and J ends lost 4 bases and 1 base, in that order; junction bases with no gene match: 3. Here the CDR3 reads CSVGQGPSYEQYF. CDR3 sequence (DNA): TGCAGCGTTGGACAGGGGCCTTCCTACGAGCAGTACTTC.

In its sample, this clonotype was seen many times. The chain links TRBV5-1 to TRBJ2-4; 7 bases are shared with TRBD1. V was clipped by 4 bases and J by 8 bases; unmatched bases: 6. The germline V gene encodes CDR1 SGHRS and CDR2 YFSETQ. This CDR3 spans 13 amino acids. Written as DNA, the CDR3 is TGCGCCAGCAGCCTAAGGGGGCGGGACATTCAGTACTTC. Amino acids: CASSLRGRDIQYF.

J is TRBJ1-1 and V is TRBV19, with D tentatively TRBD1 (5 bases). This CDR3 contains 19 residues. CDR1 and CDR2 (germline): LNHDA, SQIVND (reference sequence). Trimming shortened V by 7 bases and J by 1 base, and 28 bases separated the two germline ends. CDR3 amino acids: CASTDPSSPGRDANTEAFF. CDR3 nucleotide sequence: TGTGCCAGTACCGATCCATCGTCCCCGGGGAGGGACGCGAACACTGAAGCTTTCTTT.

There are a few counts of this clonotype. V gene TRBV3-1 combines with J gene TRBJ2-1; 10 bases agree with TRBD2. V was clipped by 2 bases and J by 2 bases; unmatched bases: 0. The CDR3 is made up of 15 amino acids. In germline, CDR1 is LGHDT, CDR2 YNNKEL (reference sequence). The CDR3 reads CASSQTSGAYNEQFF. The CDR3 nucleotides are TGTGCCAGCAGCCAAACTAGCGGGGCCTACAATGAGCAGTTCTTC.

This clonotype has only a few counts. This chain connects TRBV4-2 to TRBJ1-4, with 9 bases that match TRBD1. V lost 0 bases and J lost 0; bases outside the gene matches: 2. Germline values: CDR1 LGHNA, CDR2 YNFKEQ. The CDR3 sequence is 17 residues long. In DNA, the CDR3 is TGTGCCAGCAGCCAAGACGACAGGGGGGCAACTAATGAAAAACTGTTTTTT. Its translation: CASSQDDRGATNEKLFF.

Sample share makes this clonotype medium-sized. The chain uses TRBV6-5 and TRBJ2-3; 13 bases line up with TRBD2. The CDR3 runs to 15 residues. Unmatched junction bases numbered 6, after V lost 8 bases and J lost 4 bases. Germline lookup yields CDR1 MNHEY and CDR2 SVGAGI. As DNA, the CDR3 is TGTGCCAGCGCAAGACTAGCGGGAGGTTCAGATACGCAGTATTTT. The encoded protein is CASARLAGGSDTQYF.

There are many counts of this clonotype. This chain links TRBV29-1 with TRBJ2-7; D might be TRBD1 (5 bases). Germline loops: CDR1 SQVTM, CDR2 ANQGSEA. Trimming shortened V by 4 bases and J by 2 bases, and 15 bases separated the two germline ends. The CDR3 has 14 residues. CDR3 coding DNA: TGCAGCGTTGGGGCCCGACAGAATACCTACGAGCAGTACTTC. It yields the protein CSVGARQNTYEQYF.

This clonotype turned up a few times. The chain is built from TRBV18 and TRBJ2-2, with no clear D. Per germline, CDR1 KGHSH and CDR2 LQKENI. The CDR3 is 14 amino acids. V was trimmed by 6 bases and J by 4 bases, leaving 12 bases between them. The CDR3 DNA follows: TGTGCCAGCTCCAAAGAGACTGTCACCGGGGAGCTGTTTTTT. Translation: CASSKETVTGELFF.